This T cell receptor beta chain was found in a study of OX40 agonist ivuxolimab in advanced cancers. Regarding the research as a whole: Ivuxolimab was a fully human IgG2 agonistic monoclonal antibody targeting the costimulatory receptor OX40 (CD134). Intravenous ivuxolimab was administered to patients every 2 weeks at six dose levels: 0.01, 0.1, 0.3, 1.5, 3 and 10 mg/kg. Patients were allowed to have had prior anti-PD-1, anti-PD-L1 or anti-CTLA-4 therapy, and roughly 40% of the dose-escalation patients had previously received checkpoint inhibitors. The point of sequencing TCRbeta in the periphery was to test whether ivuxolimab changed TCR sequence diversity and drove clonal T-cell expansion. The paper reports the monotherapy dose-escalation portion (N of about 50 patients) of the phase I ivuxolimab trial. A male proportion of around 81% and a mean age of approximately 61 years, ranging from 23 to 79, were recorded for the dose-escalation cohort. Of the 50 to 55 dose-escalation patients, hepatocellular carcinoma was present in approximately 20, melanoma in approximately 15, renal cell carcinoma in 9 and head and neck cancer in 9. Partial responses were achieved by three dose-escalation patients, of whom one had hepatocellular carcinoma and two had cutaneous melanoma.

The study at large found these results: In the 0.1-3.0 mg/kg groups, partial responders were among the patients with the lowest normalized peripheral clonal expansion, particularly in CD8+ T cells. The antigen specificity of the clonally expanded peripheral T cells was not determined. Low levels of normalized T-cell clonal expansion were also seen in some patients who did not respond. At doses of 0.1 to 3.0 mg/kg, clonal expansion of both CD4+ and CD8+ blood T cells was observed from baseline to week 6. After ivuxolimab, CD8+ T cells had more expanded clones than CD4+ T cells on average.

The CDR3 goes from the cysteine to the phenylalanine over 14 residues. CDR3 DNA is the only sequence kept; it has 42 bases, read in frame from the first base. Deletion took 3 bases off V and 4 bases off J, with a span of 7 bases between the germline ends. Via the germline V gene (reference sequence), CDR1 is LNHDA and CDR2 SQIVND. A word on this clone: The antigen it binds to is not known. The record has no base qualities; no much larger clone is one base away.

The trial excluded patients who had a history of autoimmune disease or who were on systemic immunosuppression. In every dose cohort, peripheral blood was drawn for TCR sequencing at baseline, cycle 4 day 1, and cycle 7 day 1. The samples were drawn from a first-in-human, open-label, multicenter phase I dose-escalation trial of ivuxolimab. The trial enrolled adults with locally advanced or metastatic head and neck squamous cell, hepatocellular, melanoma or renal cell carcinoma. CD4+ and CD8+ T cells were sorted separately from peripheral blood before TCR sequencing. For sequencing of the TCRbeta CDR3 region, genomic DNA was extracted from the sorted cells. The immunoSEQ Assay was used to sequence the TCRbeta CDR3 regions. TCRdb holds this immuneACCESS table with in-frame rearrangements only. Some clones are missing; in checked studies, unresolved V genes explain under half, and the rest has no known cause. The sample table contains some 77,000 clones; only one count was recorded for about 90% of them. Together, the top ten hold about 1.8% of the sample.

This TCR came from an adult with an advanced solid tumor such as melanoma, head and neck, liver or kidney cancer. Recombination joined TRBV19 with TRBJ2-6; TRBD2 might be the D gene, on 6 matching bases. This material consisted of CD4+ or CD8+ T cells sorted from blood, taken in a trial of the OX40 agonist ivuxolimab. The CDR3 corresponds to CASSIGLGANVLTF. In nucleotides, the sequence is TGTGCCAGTAGTATCGGACTAGGGGCCAACGTCCTGACTTTC.